The clone carrying this T cell receptor beta chain was observed a handful of times. Mouse gene names and germline throughout. The read ends 3 residues early relative to the CDR3; the germline J gene fills the gap. Time point in this sample: mouse skin 6 weeks after grafting, around onset of hair loss. At the time of grafting and 3 and 6 weeks later, recipient mouse skin was biopsied. cDNA prepared by RNA extraction and subsequent reverse transcription served as the template for sequencing. The assay was immunoSEQ multiplex PCR, and TCRdb's table has in-frame clones only and misses some. Altogether around 5,900 clones were found in the sample, and no singletons occur. The CDR3 covers 14 residues. V was pared by 2 bases and J by 5 bases, with 7 bases between. Germline V gene sequence: CDR1 LGHNA, CDR2 YNLKQL (reference sequence). The entry originates in a study of CD8+ T cells in alopecia areata. On the study more broadly: Donor skin was harvested from roughly 6-12-month-old C3H/HeJ mice with spontaneous alopecia and grafted onto approximately 7-11-week-old female C3H/HeJ recipients.

The chain uses TRBV5 and TRBJ1-6; D might be TRBD1 (5 bases). TRBJ1-6 is designated an ORF whose function remains uncertain. Sample: skin, taken at week 6. The clonotype was recovered from a C3H/HeJ mouse with alopecia areata. The strain bears MHC haplotype H2-k. The CDR3 spells CASSQRQNNSPLYF. The sequenced CDR3 bases are TGTGCCAGCAGCCAAAGACAGAATAATTCGCCC.